This TCR beta chain was recovered during a study of siplizumab effects on memory and regulatory T cells. Worth noting for this clone: Its matching antigen is unknown.

Overall study findings and caveats: The naive T cell population seemed more diverse than memory cells and seemed a major contributor to the alloresponse. Proliferating Tregs' suppressive function in siplizumab cultures went unconfirmed.

Sequencing used immunoSEQ multiplex PCR; TCRdb keeps in-frame clones, though not all of them. The sample contains 75,000 to 100,000 clones, just under 95% of which appear only once. Germline CDR1 is LNHDA and CDR2 is SQIVND (reference sequence). V lost 10 bases and J 6 bases, leaving 19 bases between the germline ends. The CDR3 has 14 amino acids. This receptor was identified in a human donor in good health. The V and J genes are TRBV19 and TRBJ1-5, with D possibly being TRBD1 (5 bases). The sample taken for sequencing was non-Treg CD4+ T cells sorted from blood. DNA of the CDR3: TGTGCCACCCTATCGGGCAGGGAGGGTCAGCCCCAGCATTTT. This codes for CATLSGREGQPQHF. Together with reference TRBV19 and TRBJ1-5, the CDR3 gives the full variable domain: DGGITQSPKYLFRKEGQNVTLSCEQNLNHDAMYWYRQDPGQGLRLIYYSQIVNDFQKGDIAEGYSVSREKKESFPLTVTSAQKNPTAFYLCATLSGREGQPQHFGDGTRLSIL.